The clone carrying this TCR beta chain was observed a few times. Antigen unknown. The sample originates from a study of cytomegalovirus exposure and HLA in healthy donors. The study, taken as a whole, reports: In a later analysis, TCR association rates varied by HLA locus: DRB1 most, HLA-C fewest.

Germline assignment: CDR1 SGHAT and CDR2 FQNNGV. J gave up 5 bases and V 3 bases, and 2 bases lay outside the gene matches. The length of the CDR3 is 15 residues. PCR primers comprised 60 Vbeta and 13 Jbeta primers. Produced via immunoSEQ multiplex PCR; TCRdb's table is partial and in-frame only. There are around 150,000 clones in the sample; roughly two thirds occur only once, and more than 2.5% lies in the top ten. The sequenced material came from PBMCs. V gene TRBV11-2 combines with J gene TRBJ2-2, with 11 bases that match TRBD1. This clonotype was obtained from a woman aged 30 to 39 in good health and CMV-seronegative. CDR3 sequence (DNA): TGTGCCAGCAGCTTGGGACAGGGGGAAACCGGGGAGCTGTTTTTT. It encodes CASSLGQGETGELFF.